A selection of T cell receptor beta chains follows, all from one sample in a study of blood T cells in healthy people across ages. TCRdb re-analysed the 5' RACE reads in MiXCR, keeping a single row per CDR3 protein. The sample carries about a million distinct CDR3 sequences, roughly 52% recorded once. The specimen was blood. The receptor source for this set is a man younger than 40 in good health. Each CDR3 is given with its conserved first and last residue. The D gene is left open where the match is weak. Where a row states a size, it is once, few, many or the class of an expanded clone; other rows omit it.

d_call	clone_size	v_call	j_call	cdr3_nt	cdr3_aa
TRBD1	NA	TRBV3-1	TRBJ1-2	TGTGCCAGCAGCCCACGGTCGGGACAGGGAGTATATGGCTACACCTTC	CASSPRSGQGVYGYTF
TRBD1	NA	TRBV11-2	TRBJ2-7	TGTGCCAGCAGCCCTAACAGGGGCCACGAGCAGTACTTC	CASSPNRGHEQYF
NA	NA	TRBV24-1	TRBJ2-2	TGTGCCACCAGTGATTTCGGGGGGAACACCGGGGAGCTGTTTTTT	CATSDFGGNTGELFF
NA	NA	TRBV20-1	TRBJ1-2	TGCAGTGCTAGTCGGGCAGGGGAATATGGCTACACCTTC	CSASRAGEYGYTF
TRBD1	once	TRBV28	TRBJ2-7	TGTGCCAGCAGTAAAGACAGGGAGATATACGAGCAGTACTTC	CASSKDREIYEQYF
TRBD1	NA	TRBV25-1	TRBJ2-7	TGTGCCAGCGAGGGACAGAACTCCTACGAGCAGTACTTC	CASEGQNSYEQYF
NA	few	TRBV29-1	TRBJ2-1	TGCAGCGCTGGAGGGAATGAGCAGTTCTTC	CSAGGNEQFF
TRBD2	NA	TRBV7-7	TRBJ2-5	TGTGCCAGCGCTAGCGGGTTCCAAGAGACCCAGTACTTC	CASASGFQETQYF
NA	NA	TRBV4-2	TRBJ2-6	TGTGCCAGCAGCAGGGAAATCTCTGGGGCCAACGTCCTGACTTTC	CASSREISGANVLTF
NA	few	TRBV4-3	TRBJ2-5	TGCGCCAGCAGCCAAGATGCAGGGCCCAGAGAGACCCAGTACTTC	CASSQDAGPRETQYF
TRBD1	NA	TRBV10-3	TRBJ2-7	TGTGCCATCAGTGAGCCGGGACAGGGTGCCTACGAGCAGTACTTC	CAISEPGQGAYEQYF
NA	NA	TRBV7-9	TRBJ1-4	TGTGCCAGCAGCACCCGAGGAGATGAAAAACTGTTTTTT	CASSTRGDEKLFF
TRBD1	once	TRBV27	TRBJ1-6	TGTGCCAGCAGTTTAATGACCGGGACAGGGCTTGATTCACCCCTCCACTTT	CASSLMTGTGLDSPLHF
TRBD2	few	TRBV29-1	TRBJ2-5	TGCAGCGTTGCGGGGACTAGCGGGGAAGAGACCCAGTACTTC	CSVAGTSGEETQYF
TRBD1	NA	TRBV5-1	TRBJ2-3	TGCGCCAGCAGCAACGGACAGGGTTTAGATACGCAGTATTTT	CASSNGQGLDTQYF
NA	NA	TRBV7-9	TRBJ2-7	TGTGCCAGCGTCGACGGACCATACTACGAGCAGTACTTC	CASVDGPYYEQYF